Following are 27 T cell receptor beta chains from one sample sequenced in a study of blood T cells in healthy people across ages. Through a sample-barcoded 5' primer and a J-beta primer mix, a second PCR was run for about 6 to 11 cycles. Each CDR3 protein is one row after TCRdb ran MiXCR on the 5' RACE reads. The data show over 700,000 distinct CDR3 sequences, 20% to 25% seen once. These data were also filed under a second study, of T cells of mothers and their children.

Material: blood. The origin of the receptors is a boy between 10 and 17 years old in good health.

This CDR3 is CSASRGRDYEQYF. DNA for the CDR3: TGCAGTGCTAGTAGGGGGCGAGACTACGAGCAGTACTTC. V is TRBV20-1 and J is TRBJ2-7, with 7 bases identical to TRBD1. Germline CDR1 is DFQATT and CDR2 is SNEGSKA (reference sequence). Losses at the gene ends were 3 bases for V and 3 bases for J; bases not matched to a gene: 5. The CDR3 runs 13 residues.

The chain is built from TRBV27 and TRBJ2-1; no definite D call. The CDR3 runs to 15 residues. V was pared by 1 base and J by 5 bases, with 12 bases between. Germline V CDR1 and CDR2: MNHEY, SMNVEV (reference sequence). CDR3 bases: TGTGCCAGCAGTTTATTAGTTGGTTCCAACAATGAGCAGTTCTTC. It specifies CASSLLVGSNNEQFF.

J is TRBJ2-2 and V is TRBV25-1; 9 bases align to TRBD2. The CDR3 length is 17 residues. Germline CDR1 is MGHDK and CDR2 is SYGVNS. The V segment lost 2 bases and the J segment 4 bases; nucleotides outside the gene matches: 8. The DNA of the CDR3 is TGTGCCAGCAGTGAAAGTCCTAGCGGGATTGTCACCGGGGAGCTGTTTTTT. It is translated as CASSESPSGIVTGELFF.

This clonotype has more than one count but fewer than ten. This chain uses TRBV28 with TRBJ2-4; D gene uncertain. CDR1 and CDR2 (germline): MDHEN, SYDVKM. There are 14 residues in the CDR3. Trimming cost V 4 bases and J 2 bases, with 9 bases left between them. CDR3: CASSSRVTKNIQYF. The CDR3 DNA reads TGTGCCAGCAGTTCCCGGGTCACCAAAAACATTCAGTACTTC. Supplemented by reference TRBV28 and TRBJ2-4, the full variable domain reads DVKVTQSSRYLVKRTGEKVFLECVQDMDHENMFWYRQDPGLGLRLIYFSYDVKMKEKGDIPEGYSVSREKKERFSLILESASTNQTSMYLCASSSRVTKNIQYFGAGTRLSVL.

The J gene is TRBJ2-1, the V gene TRBV6-1; TRBD1 matches at 7 bases. Germline assignment: CDR1 MNHNS and CDR2 SASEGT. V gave up 5 bases and J gave up 7 bases; unmatched junction bases: 14. This CDR3 has 16 amino acids. The CDR3 DNA follows: TGTGCCAGCAGTCCCCGGGACAGCAATCCGGGAAATGAGCAGTTCTTC. It encodes CASSPRDSNPGNEQFF.

This clonotype was seen more than once but under ten times. The chain combines TRBV5-1 with TRBJ2-1; 12 positions agree with TRBD2. CDR1 is SGHRS, CDR2 YFSETQ, per germline. V was clipped by 0 bases and J by 6 bases; unmatched bases: 13. CDR3 length equals 19 residues. Written as DNA, the CDR3 is TGCGCCAGCAGCTTGGTCGGCCGGGCACTAGCGGGAGGTTCCAATGAGCAGTTCTTC. Translation: CASSLVGRALAGGSNEQFF.

This clonotype was counted a few times. This sequence joins TRBV7-2 and TRBJ1-2, with D unclear. This CDR3 has 14 residues. The V end was cut by 2 bases, the J end by 5 bases, with 12 bases between. Germline V gene lookup returns CDR1 SGHTA and CDR2 FQGNSA. CDR3 sequence reads: CASSLMDGGYGYTF. The DNA for the CDR3 is TGTGCCAGCAGCTTAATGGATGGTGGTTATGGCTACACCTTC.

V gene TRBV6-1 combines with J gene TRBJ2-4, with D hard to call. The CDR3 spans 13 residues. V dropped 1 base and J dropped 0 bases, with 1 base sitting between them. CDR1 is MNHNS and CDR2 is SASEGT in the germline V gene. This CDR3 reads CASSEEAKNIQYF. The CDR3, as DNA: TGTGCCAGCAGTGAAGAAGCCAAAAACATTCAGTACTTC.

The chain employs TRBV6-4 and TRBJ2-3; no reliable D call. Per germline, CDR1 MRHNA and CDR2 SNTAGT. V lost 4 bases and J lost 4, with 18 bases in between. The CDR3 is made up of 16 amino acids. CDR3 amino acids: CASSAKGTSAADTQYF. DNA for the CDR3: TGTGCCAGCAGTGCGAAAGGCACGAGCGCCGCAGATACGCAGTATTTT.

A few counts support this clonotype. V and J are TRBV4-1 and TRBJ2-5; 7 nucleotides line up with TRBD2. V shed 1 base and J 5 bases; nucleotides not matched to a gene: 7. The CDR3 totals 15 residues. The V gene's germline CDR1 is MGHRA and CDR2 YSYEKL. CDR3 region: CASSQVAGAVETQYF. DNA for the CDR3: TGCGCCAGCAGCCAAGTCGCGGGAGCGGTGGAGACCCAGTACTTC.

This clonotype was counted a few times. The chain uses TRBV12-3 or TRBV12-4 and TRBJ2-3; 7 positions match TRBD1. The CDR3 contains 16 residues. V shed 6 bases and J 0 bases; nucleotides not matched to a gene: 9. CDR3 DNA: TGTGCCAGCAGCCCGACAGGGAAGAAAAGCACAGATACGCAGTATTTT. This encodes CASSPTGKKSTDTQYF.

The chain's CDR3 is CASSITPWGLRSSYNEQFF. The CDR3 coding sequence is TGTGCCAGTAGCATAACACCTTGGGGACTTCGAAGCTCCTACAATGAGCAGTTCTTC. The chain uses TRBV11-2 and TRBJ2-1; weak D call: TRBD2 (6 bases). This CDR3 has 19 amino acids. Deletions cut 9 bases from V and 0 bases from J, with 27 bases between. Germline V gene data show CDR1 as SGHAT and CDR2 as FQNNGV.

The chain uses TRBV28 and TRBJ1-1; 8 positions match TRBD1. After removal of 2 bases from V and 9 bases from J, the junction contained 11 bases not matched to a gene. Looked up from germline, CDR1 is MDHEN and CDR2 is SYDVKM. The length of the CDR3 is 15 residues. Here the CDR3 DNA reads TGTGCCAGCAGTTTAGGTGGGACAGGCTTCTTCAAAGCTTTCTTT. Encoded protein: CASSLGGTGFFKAFF.

Only a few counts were recorded for this clonotype. V gene TRBV6-5 combines with J gene TRBJ2-7, with a possible D match to TRBD2 (7 bases). The CDR3 is 16 amino acids. Trimming took 0 bases from V and 2 from J, leaving 14 bases between them. CDR1 and CDR2 (germline): MNHEY, SVGAGI. The DNA for the CDR3 is TGTGCCAGCAGTTACTCGGGGGGGGCGGGGGCCTACGAGCAGTACTTC. This encodes CASSYSGGAGAYEQYF.

This chain connects TRBV7-9 to TRBJ1-6; no definite D call. The CDR3 extends over 13 amino acids. Germline V gene lookup returns CDR1 SEHNR and CDR2 FQNEAQ (reference sequence). Deletions cut 4 bases from V and 6 bases from J, with 7 bases between. CDR3 sequence: CASSSGFNSPLHF. CDR3 sequence (DNA): TGTGCCAGCAGCTCGGGGTTTAATTCACCCCTCCACTTT.

This clonotype occurred a few times. One end of the junction varies from germline; a read error may be responsible. This rearrangement joins TRBV29-1 to TRBJ2-1; D ambiguous. This CDR3 comprises 11 residues. Germline CDR1 and CDR2: SQVTM and ANQGSEA. CDR3 in amino acids: CSVLYYKEQFF. CDR3 nucleotide sequence: TGCAGCGTTCTTTACTACAAGGAGCAGTTCTTC.

This clonotype was counted a few times. V gene TRBV11-2 combines with J gene TRBJ1-4; the D is unclear. This CDR3 is built from 13 residues. From germline, CDR1 is SGHAT and CDR2 FQNNGV. V was shortened by 10 bases and J by 0 bases, with 9 bases between the two germline ends. The CDR3 reads CATSPTTNEKLFF. The CDR3 DNA reads as TGTGCCACCTCCCCGACAACTAATGAAAAACTGTTTTTT.

V gene TRBV29-1 combines with J gene TRBJ1-1; a weak D match, TRBD1 (5 bases). The germline V and J ends were trimmed by 4 bases and 0 bases, with 15 bases remaining between them. Germline values: CDR1 SQVTM, CDR2 ANQGSEA. The CDR3 is 15 residues long. The CDR3 loop is CSVVGPGFMNTEAFF. CDR3 coding DNA: TGCAGCGTTGTAGGACCAGGGTTTATGAACACTGAAGCTTTCTTT. The entire variable domain, with the rest obtained from reference TRBV29-1 and TRBJ1-1, is as follows: SAVISQKPSRDICQRGTSLTIQCQVDSQVTMMFWYRQQPGQSLTLIATANQGSEATYESGFVIDKFPISRPNLTFSTLTVSNMSPEDSSIYLCSVVGPGFMNTEAFFGQGTRLTVV.

This chain uses TRBV27 with TRBJ2-5, with TRBD2 as a possible D gene (6 bases). The J call may be in error: the DNA end matches TRBJ2-7 better. CDR1 and CDR2 from the germline V gene are MNHEY and SMNVEV (reference sequence). The CDR3 runs 15 residues. This CDR3 is CASSLEGLATYEQYF. The CDR3 nucleotides read TGTGCCAGCAGTCTAGAGGGACTGGCGACCTACGAGCAGTACTTC.

The chain combines TRBV29-1 with TRBJ1-3; no clear D gene. The germline V and J ends were trimmed by 7 bases and 1 base, with 11 bases remaining between them. The CDR3 covers 13 residues. CDR1 SQVTM and CDR2 ANQGSEA come from the germline V gene. In DNA form, the CDR3 reads TGCAGCGCCCTGAGATCGTCTGGAAACACCATATATTTT. It is translated as CSALRSSGNTIYF.

The DNA for the CDR3 is TGCAGTGCTAGAGAGGGACTGTCCTACGAGCAGTACTTC. This gives the protein CSAREGLSYEQYF. The chain is built from TRBV20-1 and TRBJ2-7; a weak D match, TRBD2 (6 bases). This CDR3 contains 13 residues. Trimming took off 0 bases at V and 1 base at J, with 7 bases between the two ends. From germline, CDR1 is DFQATT and CDR2 SNEGSKA (reference sequence).

The J gene is TRBJ1-1, the V gene TRBV28; the match to TRBD1 covers 7 bases. This CDR3 is 14 amino acids long. The ends lost 3 bases at V and 8 bases at J; junction bases unmatched: 9. CDR1 and CDR2 from the germline V gene are MDHEN and SYDVKM. This chain's CDR3 is CASSFKGAQEEAFF. The DNA for the CDR3 is TGTGCCAGCAGTTTTAAGGGGGCGCAGGAGGAAGCTTTCTTT. Looking up the rest from reference TRBV28 and TRBJ1-1 gives the full variable domain: DVKVTQSSRYLVKRTGEKVFLECVQDMDHENMFWYRQDPGLGLRLIYFSYDVKMKEKGDIPEGYSVSREKKERFSLILESASTNQTSMYLCASSFKGAQEEAFFGQGTRLTVV.

This clonotype was found many times. V usage is TRBV2 and J usage is TRBJ2-7, with unresolved D. In germline, CDR1 is SNHLY, CDR2 FYNNEI. The ends were cut back, 4 bases at V and 3 bases at J, with 4 bases in the middle. This CDR3 region has 11 residues. As DNA, the CDR3 is TGTGCCAGCAGTGGGATCTACGAGCAGTACTTC. It yields the protein CASSGIYEQYF.

The chain recombines TRBV12-3 or TRBV12-4 with TRBJ2-2, with TRBD2 identical over 9 bases. The CDR3 is made up of 20 amino acids. Trimming cost V 1 base and J 7 bases; bases outside gene matches: 19. This chain's CDR3 is CASSLVSGLAEISAGGELFF. The DNA for the CDR3 is TGTGCCAGCAGTTTAGTATCGGGACTAGCAGAAATCTCGGCGGGCGGGGAGCTGTTTTTT.

This chain joins TRBV10-3 and TRBJ2-5; 11 nucleotides match TRBD1. In germline, CDR1 is ENHRY, CDR2 SYGVKD. The CDR3 sequence is 13 residues long. The ends lost 7 bases at V and 4 bases at J; junction bases unmatched: 2. CDR3 residues: CAIKGQGAETQYF. The CDR3 DNA is TGTGCCATCAAAGGACAGGGGGCAGAGACCCAGTACTTC.

This clonotype was counted only a few times. The chain is built from TRBV5-6 and TRBJ2-5, with 7 bases identical to TRBD1. Looked up from germline, CDR1 is SGHDT and CDR2 is YYEEEE. The V gene end was trimmed by 2 bases and the J gene end by 3 bases; junction bases not matched to a gene: 7. The CDR3 extends over 15 amino acids. The CDR3 sequence: CASSFYRGSEETQYF. CDR3 bases: TGTGCCAGCAGCTTTTACAGGGGATCCGAAGAGACCCAGTACTTC.

This clonotype turned up a few times. This sequence joins TRBV5-1 and TRBJ2-2; D possibly uses TRBD1 or TRBD2 (6 bases each). Looked up from germline, CDR1 is SGHRS and CDR2 is YFSETQ. This CDR3 is 13 amino acids long. Trimming removed 4 bases at V and 8 bases at J, with 12 bases between. In nucleotides, the CDR3 is TGCGCCAGCAGCAACAGGGAGGAAGGGGAGCTGTTTTTT. This sequence encodes CASSNREEGELFF. Full variable domain (rest looked up from reference TRBV5-1 and TRBJ2-2): KAGVTQTPRYLIKTRGQQVTLSCSPISGHRSVSWYQQTPGQGLQFLFEYFSETQRNKGNFPGRFSGRQFSNSRSEMNVSTLELGDSALYLCASSNREEGELFFGEGSRLTVL.